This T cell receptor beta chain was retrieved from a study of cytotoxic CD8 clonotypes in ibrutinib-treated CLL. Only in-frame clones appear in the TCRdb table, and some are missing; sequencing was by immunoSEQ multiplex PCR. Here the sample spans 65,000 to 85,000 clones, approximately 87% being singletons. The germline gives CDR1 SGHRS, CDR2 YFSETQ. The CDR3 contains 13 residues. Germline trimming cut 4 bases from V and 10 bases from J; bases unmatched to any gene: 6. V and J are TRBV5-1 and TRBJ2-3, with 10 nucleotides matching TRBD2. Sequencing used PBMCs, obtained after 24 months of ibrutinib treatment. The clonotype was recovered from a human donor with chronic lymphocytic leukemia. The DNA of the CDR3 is TGCGCCAGCAGCGTCTCTAGCGGGGGTGCGCAGTATTTT. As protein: CASSVSSGGAQYF.